The present entry profiles one T cell receptor (beta chain) with its context. What it binds is unknown. CDR3 length: 13 amino acids. Per the germline V gene, CDR1 is GTSNPN and CDR2 is SVGIG (reference sequence). The V segment lost 2 bases and the J segment 11 bases; nucleotides outside the gene matches: 10. RNA transcripts gave rise to amplified TCR beta CDR3 regions. In the first-round RT-PCR of the TCR CDR3, the HTBI primer set was used. TCRdb passed the multiplex PCR reads through MiXCR, listing each CDR3 protein once. Among 450,000 to 650,000 distinct CDR3 sequences, over 12% were seen once, and the ten largest hold roughly 7.7%. These data originate in a study of T cells in Graves' hyperthyroidism and ophthalmopathy. Points from the study as a whole: Most expanded thyroid clonotypes above 0.001 recurred in blood.

This TCR derives from a woman between 18 and 30 years old with Graves' ophthalmopathy. Sequenced sample: blood. The rearrangement joins TRBV30 to TRBJ1-1; 8 bases fit TRBD1. DNA for the CDR3: TGTGCCTGGAGTCGCCAGGGGGCCTCCGAGGCTTTCTTT. The encoded protein is CAWSRQGASEAFF.